One and the same sample provided the 8 T cell receptor beta chains below, sequenced in a study of cytomegalovirus exposure and HLA in healthy donors. The PCR made use of 60 Vbeta and 13 Jbeta primers. The protocol was immunoSEQ multiplex PCR, while the TCRdb copy is restricted to in-frame clones and leaves out a portion. This sample yields fewer than 200,000 clones, of which less than 80% are seen a single time; roughly 0.64% belongs to the top ten. Sequencing input: PBMCs. All receptors derive from a woman between 40 and 55 years old in good health and CMV-seronegative.

CDR3 sequence (DNA): TGTGCCAGCAGTGAAGAACTAGCCCTCGAGCAGTACTTC. It codes for CASSEELALEQYF. This rearrangement joins TRBV2 to TRBJ2-7, with D possibly matching TRBD2 (6 bases). CDR1 and CDR2 from the germline V gene are SNHLY and FYNNEI. The V gene lost 1 base and the J gene lost 6 bases, with 10 bases spanning the gap. The CDR3 runs to 13 residues.

The chain carries TRBV11-2 and TRBJ1-1; D not resolved. The V end was cut by 0 bases, the J end by 1 base, with 9 bases between. Germline assignment: CDR1 SGHAT and CDR2 FQNNGV. This CDR3 is built from 15 residues. CDR3 sequence: CASSLDQLGNTEAFF. The CDR3 coding sequence is TGTGCCAGCAGCTTAGATCAGCTAGGGAACACTGAAGCTTTCTTT.

The rearrangement uses TRBV4-1 and TRBJ2-1, with 8 bases aligning to TRBD1. Unmatched junction bases numbered 7, after V lost 4 bases and J lost 5 bases. CDR1 and CDR2 (germline): MGHRA, YSYEKL. This CDR3 contains 15 residues. CDR3 DNA: TGCGCCAGCAGCCTCCCAGGGGGCAGCAACAATGAGCAGTTCTTC. It yields the protein CASSLPGGSNNEQFF.

The rearrangement links TRBV2 to TRBJ2-2; the D gene is possibly TRBD2 (5 bases). Germline V lookup: CDR1 SNHLY, CDR2 FYNNEI. The germline V and J ends were trimmed by 5 bases and 1 base, with 23 bases remaining between them. The CDR3 extends over 19 amino acids. The CDR3 DNA reads as TGTGCCAGCAGTAAAAGAACTGAAGACTGGGAGTGGAACACCGGGGAGCTGTTTTTT. Translation: CASSKRTEDWEWNTGELFF.

This chain links TRBV5-1 with TRBJ2-1; TRBD2 matches 12 bases. The CDR3 sequence is 17 residues long. Per germline, CDR1 SGHRS and CDR2 YFSETQ. The trim removed 0 bases at V and 1 base at J, leaving 2 bases unmatched. The CDR3, as DNA: TGCGCCAGCAGCTTGGAACTAGCGGGGGGTTCCTACAATGAGCAGTTCTTC. Protein sequence: CASSLELAGGSYNEQFF. The full variable domain, completed using reference TRBV5-1 and TRBJ2-1, is KAGVTQTPRYLIKTRGQQVTLSCSPISGHRSVSWYQQTPGQGLQFLFEYFSETQRNKGNFPGRFSGRQFSNSRSEMNVSTLELGDSALYLCASSLELAGGSYNEQFFGPGTRLTVL.

This chain uses TRBV2 with TRBJ2-1; weak D call: TRBD1 (6 bases). CDR3 length: 14 residues. V lost 10 bases and J lost 0, with 13 bases in between. Germline V CDR1 and CDR2: SNHLY, FYNNEI. The CDR3, as DNA: TGTGCCACCCGGAAGGGGGTCTCCTACAATGAGCAGTTCTTC. This sequence encodes CATRKGVSYNEQFF.

DNA of the CDR3: TGTGCCAGCAGCCAAAAACACTCTGGAAACACCATATATTTT. Its protein is CASSQKHSGNTIYF. This rearrangement joins TRBV14 to TRBJ1-3; no clear D. Germline CDR1 is SGHDN and CDR2 is FVKESK. Trimming cost V 2 bases and J 0 bases, with 5 bases left between them. The CDR3 has 14 residues.

V and J are TRBV7-9 and TRBJ2-7, with 8 bases identical to TRBD2. This CDR3 region has 15 residues. CDR1 and CDR2 (germline): SEHNR, FQNEAQ (reference sequence). The V and J ends lost 2 bases and 7 bases, in that order; junction bases with no gene match: 10. The CDR3 bases are TGTGCCAGCAGCTTAAGCGGGAGCGGGTTGGGGGAGCAGTACTTC. Its translation: CASSLSGSGLGEQYF.